These 27 T cell receptor beta chains originate from one sample sequenced in a study of cytomegalovirus exposure and HLA in healthy donors. Primers for the PCR totalled 60 Vbeta and 13 Jbeta. Assay used: immunoSEQ multiplex PCR; TCRdb lists only in-frame clones, some missing. The sample holds 120,000 or so clones; less than 85% are singletons and the top ten take about 9.2%. Sample: PBMCs. These receptors came from a man aged 30 to 39 in good health and CMV-seropositive.

A few counts support this clone. V gene TRBV5-6 combines with J gene TRBJ1-6; 10 bases agree with TRBD1. The CDR3 has 16 amino acids. V dropped 0 bases and J dropped 8; count of bases not matched to a gene: 5. The germline V gene encodes CDR1 SGHDT and CDR2 YYEEEE. The CDR3 protein is CASSLGDRGRHSPLHF. CDR3 coding DNA: TGTGCCAGCAGCTTGGGGGACAGGGGTCGCCATTCACCCCTCCACTTT.

V and J are TRBV7-9 and TRBJ1-4, with unresolved D. CDR3 size: 15 residues. Trimming removed 1 base from V and 0 bases from J, with 6 bases in between. Germline CDR1 and CDR2: SEHNR and FQNEAQ (reference sequence). The CDR3 protein is CASSLDRTTNEKLFF. CDR3 in DNA: TGTGCCAGCAGCTTAGACAGAACAACTAATGAAAAACTGTTTTTT.

The CDR3 protein is CASRDSSFYGYTF. CDR3 bases: TGTGCCAGCCGGGACAGCAGTTTCTATGGCTACACCTTC. This chain links TRBV28 with TRBJ1-2; 7 bases map to TRBD1. CDR1 is MDHEN, CDR2 SYDVKM, per germline. The junction had 7 bases not matched to a gene; V was cut back by 8 bases and J by 4 bases. This CDR3 comprises 13 residues.

A single count supports this clone. The V and J genes are TRBV7-8 and TRBJ2-7, with D possibly TRBD2 on 5 matching bases. The V end lost 1 base, the J end lost 2 bases, and 12 bases lay between the germline ends. From germline, CDR1 is SGHVS and CDR2 FQNEAQ. The CDR3 sequence is 15 residues long. The CDR3 loop is CASSLERIRPYEQYF. The CDR3 DNA sequence: TGTGCCAGCAGCTTAGAGCGGATCAGACCCTACGAGCAGTACTTC.

The chain has TRBV2 and TRBJ2-2, with 8 positions matching TRBD2. Trimming removed 5 bases from V and 3 bases from J; junction bases left unmatched: 5. The CDR3 length is 15 residues. Looked up from germline, CDR1 is SNHLY and CDR2 is FYNNEI. As DNA, the CDR3 is TGTGCCAGCAGTCGCAGCGGGGGTTACACCGGGGAGCTGTTTTTT. It is translated as CASSRSGGYTGELFF.

In this sample, this clone turned up once. The chain combines TRBV12-5 with TRBJ1-5, with 9 bases identical to TRBD1. V was clipped by 0 bases and J by 3 bases; unmatched bases: 6. The CDR3 extends over 17 amino acids. Germline CDR1 LGHNT, CDR2 FRNRAP. CDR3 DNA: TGTGCTAGTGGTTTGGTAGTGGGACAGGGTCTCAATCAGCCCCAGCATTTT. Translated, it gives CASGLVVGQGLNQPQHF.

The chain has TRBV7-8 and TRBJ1-3; D call uncertain. The CDR3 extends over 17 amino acids. CDR1 SGHVS and CDR2 FQNEAQ come from the germline V gene. V lost 2 bases, J lost 0 bases, and 14 bases lay in between. The CDR3 sequence is CASSLLQTPRSGNTIYF. The CDR3 nucleotides read TGTGCCAGCAGCTTATTACAAACCCCCCGCTCTGGAAACACCATATATTTT. Full variable domain (outside the CDR3, taken from reference TRBV7-8 and TRBJ1-3): GAGVSQSPRYKVAKRGQDVALRCDPISGHVSLFWYQQALGQGPEFLTYFQNEAQLDKSGLPSDRFFAERPEGSVSTLKIQRTQQEDSAVYLCASSLLQTPRSGNTIYFGEGSWLTVV.

This chain links TRBV5-1 with TRBJ1-1, with D possibly TRBD1 on 5 matching bases. V was trimmed by 2 bases and J by 1 base, leaving 12 bases between them. Germline CDR1 and CDR2: SGHRS and YFSETQ. The CDR3 spans 15 residues. CDR3 nucleotides: TGCGCCAGCAGCTTATCTGGGCAGGGGAACACTGAAGCTTTCTTT. It codes for CASSLSGQGNTEAFF.

This chain uses TRBV19 with TRBJ2-1, with 7 positions matching TRBD2. CDR3 size: 16 residues. The ends lost 3 bases at V and 4 bases at J; junction bases unmatched: 9. Germline-derived CDR1 and CDR2 are LNHDA and SQIVND (reference sequence). The CDR3 sequence: CASSIRASGTYNEQFF. CDR3 sequence (DNA): TGTGCCAGTAGTATTCGGGCTAGCGGCACATACAATGAGCAGTTCTTC.

The sample holds one count of this clone. The chain's CDR3 is CASSGRAGDTGELFF. The CDR3 DNA sequence: TGCGCCAGCAGCGGTAGGGCAGGGGACACCGGGGAGCTGTTTTTT. The chain carries TRBV5-1 and TRBJ2-2, with D perhaps matching TRBD1 (6 bases). Trimming shortened V by 4 bases and J by 3 bases, and 13 bases separated the two germline ends. CDR1 is SGHRS, CDR2 YFSETQ, per germline. The CDR3 has 15 amino acids.

By frequency in the sample, this clone is medium-sized. The chain recombines TRBV6-4 with TRBJ2-5; D possibly corresponds to TRBD1 (6 bases). The CDR3 consists of 13 residues. Deletions cut 8 bases from V and 1 base from J, with 11 bases between. Germline V gene lookup returns CDR1 MRHNA and CDR2 SNTAGT. Written as DNA, the CDR3 is TGTGCCAGCGAGACAGGTCTCCAAGAGACCCAGTACTTC. Protein: CASETGLQETQYF.

This chain links TRBV10-2 with TRBJ1-1; D ambiguous. V lost 6 bases and J 10 bases, leaving 18 bases between the germline ends. This CDR3 has 13 amino acids. Germline V gives CDR1 WSHSY, CDR2 SAAADI. The CDR3 coding sequence is TGCGCCAGCAGGATGGGTCTAGGAAACGGAGCTTTCTTT. Amino acid sequence: CASRMGLGNGAFF.

This clone was recorded once. The genes are TRBV27 and TRBJ1-2, with 7 bases lining up with TRBD1. The CDR3 spans 15 residues. Trimming at V came to 5 bases and at J to 4 bases, leaving 10 bases not matched to a gene. Germline values: CDR1 MNHEY, CDR2 SMNVEV (reference sequence). CDR3 residues: CASSITGTDFYGYTF. The CDR3 DNA follows: TGTGCCAGCAGTATTACCGGGACAGACTTCTATGGCTACACCTTC.

The chain couples TRBV4-1 to TRBJ2-1; D is perhaps TRBD1 (6 bases). The CDR3 contains 17 residues. CDR1 and CDR2 from the germline V gene are MGHRA and YSYEKL. Trimming took off 2 bases at V and 1 base at J, with 15 bases between the two ends. CDR3 residues: CASSQSRGIRSYNEQFF. CDR3 DNA: TGCGCCAGCAGCCAATCAAGGGGGATAAGGTCCTACAATGAGCAGTTCTTC.

For the CDR3, the DNA is TGTGCCAGCAAAACTGACGGAGATAGCAATCAGCCCCAGCATTTT. Translation gives CASKTDGDSNQPQHF. The genes are TRBV2 and TRBJ1-5; D unresolved. Trimming took off 7 bases at V and 0 bases at J, with 13 bases between the two ends. Germline lookup yields CDR1 SNHLY and CDR2 FYNNEI. The CDR3 is 15 residues long.

V is TRBV11-1 and J is TRBJ1-3; 9 bases line up with TRBD1. The CDR3 loop spans 17 amino acids. J gave up 0 bases and V 5 bases, and 8 bases lay outside the gene matches. The germline V gene has CDR1 SGHAT and CDR2 FQDESV (reference sequence). DNA for the CDR3: TGTGCCAGCAGCCAGCGGACAGGGGCATTCTCTGGAAACACCATATATTTT. It yields the protein CASSQRTGAFSGNTIYF. The complete variable domain, with remaining parts taken from reference TRBV11-1 and TRBJ1-3, reads EAEVAQSPRYKITEKSQAVAFWCDPISGHATLYWYRQILGQGPELLVQFQDESVVDDSQLPKDRFSAERLKGVDSTLKIQPAELGDSAMYLCASSQRTGAFSGNTIYFGEGSWLTVV.

The chain couples TRBV5-1 to TRBJ2-5; the D is unclear. Germline values: CDR1 SGHRS, CDR2 YFSETQ. This CDR3 has 13 residues. The germline V and J ends were trimmed by 4 bases and 2 bases, with 9 bases remaining between them. CDR3 in DNA: TGCGCCAGCAGCCTCCTGGAGCAAGAGACCCAGTACTTC. Its translation: CASSLLEQETQYF.

In this sample, this clone turned up once. This chain joins TRBV19 and TRBJ2-1; the match to TRBD2 covers 8 bases. CDR1 LNHDA and CDR2 SQIVND come from the germline V gene (reference sequence). This CDR3 comprises 15 residues. Losses at the gene ends were 6 bases for V and 8 bases for J; bases not matched to a gene: 12. CDR3 sequence reads: CASSLRDLAGYEQFF. CDR3 DNA sequence: TGTGCCAGTAGCCTTAGGGACCTAGCGGGTTATGAGCAGTTCTTC.

The J gene is TRBJ2-2, the V gene TRBV5-1; 8 positions agree with TRBD1. From germline, CDR1 is SGHRS and CDR2 YFSETQ. V lost 5 bases, J lost 6 bases, and 3 bases stayed unmatched. This CDR3 has 13 residues. The chain's CDR3 is CASRDRESGELFF. CDR3 DNA sequence: TGCGCCAGCAGGGACAGGGAGTCCGGGGAGCTGTTTTTT.

CDR3 nucleotide sequence: TGCGCCAGCAGTGAAACAGGGCCCTATGGCTACACCTTC. It is translated as CASSETGPYGYTF. The rearrangement links TRBV10-1 to TRBJ1-2; a weak D match, TRBD1 (6 bases). V gave up 3 bases and J gave up 4 bases, with 9 bases separating them. The CDR3 is made up of 13 amino acids. CDR1 and CDR2 from the germline V gene are WNHNN and SYGVQD (reference sequence).

This clone was detected a few times. The chain links TRBV2 to TRBJ1-2; D is unclear. V was cut by 2 bases and J by 5 bases, with 6 bases left in between. Looked up from germline, CDR1 is SNHLY and CDR2 is FYNNEI. This CDR3 has 12 amino acids. The CDR3 coding sequence is TGTGCCAGCAGTGAAAAAATATATGGCTACACCTTC. This translates into CASSEKIYGYTF. The full variable domain, rest sourced from reference TRBV2 and TRBJ1-2, is EPEVTQTPSHQVTQMGQEVILRCVPISNHLYFYWYRQILGQKVEFLVSFYNNEISEKSEIFDDQFSVERPDGSNFTLKIRSTKLEDSAMYFCASSEKIYGYTFGSGTRLTVV.

The genes are TRBV6-1 and TRBJ1-2, with D possibly matching TRBD1 (5 bases). Looked up from germline, CDR1 is MNHNS and CDR2 is SASEGT. V lost 8 bases, J lost 8 bases, and 18 bases lay in between. The CDR3 covers 13 residues. The CDR3 DNA reads TGTGCCAGCGTATGGGGCGCGGAAGGAGGCTACACCTTC. Its translation: CASVWGAEGGYTF.

The chain carries TRBV19 and TRBJ1-4; 7 nucleotides match TRBD1. This CDR3 comprises 16 residues. The germline V gene encodes CDR1 LNHDA and CDR2 SQIVND (reference sequence). Unmatched junction bases numbered 10, after V lost 6 bases and J lost 3 bases. The chain's CDR3 is CASSRGTIGSNEKLFF. The DNA for the CDR3 is TGTGCCAGTAGCAGGGGGACAATCGGATCTAATGAAAAACTGTTTTTT.

The chain couples TRBV5-1 to TRBJ2-2, with 14 positions matching TRBD2. Germline CDR1 and CDR2: SGHRS and YFSETQ. This CDR3 is 17 amino acids long. V lost 3 bases to trimming and J lost 6 bases; unmatched junction nucleotides: 7. The CDR3 sequence is CASSSAGLAGGSGELFF. In nucleotides, the CDR3 is TGCGCCAGCAGCTCCGCCGGACTAGCGGGGGGCTCCGGGGAGCTGTTTTTT.

The rearrangement uses TRBV29-1 and TRBJ1-1; D remains unclear. The CDR3 sequence is 14 residues long. V lost 5 bases and J 0 bases, leaving 13 bases between the germline ends. The germline CDR1 and CDR2 sequences are SQVTM and ANQGSEA. Written as DNA, the CDR3 is TGCAGCGTTCCCGCGGGCAGTATGAACACTGAAGCTTTCTTT. This gives the protein CSVPAGSMNTEAFF.

This clone was detected only once. The CDR3 DNA reads TGTGCCACCAGCAGAGACATGGGAAACACCATATATTTT. The encoded protein is CATSRDMGNTIYF. The rearrangement uses TRBV15 and TRBJ1-3; D gene ambiguous. Trimming stripped 0 bases from V and 4 bases from J, with 4 bases between. The CDR3 is made up of 13 amino acids. Germline CDR1 LNHNV, CDR2 YYDKDF (reference sequence).

The chain is built from TRBV10-2 and TRBJ1-1; 7 positions match TRBD1. The CDR3 has 14 amino acids. Per the germline V gene, CDR1 is WSHSY and CDR2 is SAAADI. Losses at the gene ends were 7 bases for V and 1 base for J; bases not matched to a gene: 6. The CDR3 is CASTSGQSNTEAFF. CDR3 DNA: TGCGCCAGCACCTCGGGACAGTCGAACACTGAAGCTTTCTTT.